The count of the clone carrying this T cell receptor (beta chain) is one. V was shortened by 4 bases and J by 0 bases, with 7 bases between the two germline ends. From germline, CDR1 is MDHEN and CDR2 SYDVKM. The CDR3 loop spans 13 amino acids. TCRdb's copy holds only in-frame clones and misses some; the assay was immunoSEQ multiplex PCR. The sample contains some 77,000 clones, 80% to 95% of which appear only once. The data derive from a study of technical replicates of blood from several donors. This sequence was found in a human donor in good health. The sample was T cells isolated from PBMCs. The J gene is TRBJ2-7, the V gene TRBV28; tentatively, D is TRBD2 (6 bases). Written as DNA, the CDR3 is TGTGCCAGCAGTTCTAGCGTCTCCTACGAGCAGTACTTC. This encodes CASSSSVSYEQYF.